These 12 T cell receptor beta chains share one sample of origin, sequenced in a study of human T cells and chemical hapten exposure. Time point in this sample: patch test 3, about 24 weeks after DPC sensitization. The treatment denotes: therapeutic diphenylcyclopropenone sensitization with weekly scalp DPC. TCRdb ran MiXCR on the RACE reads and lists one entry per CDR3 protein. The sample contains roughly 32,000 distinct CDR3 sequences, 5.8% of which appear only once. Sequences were derived from whole blood, sampled in connection with sensitization to the hapten diphenylcyclopropenone (DPC). These receptors were obtained from a man aged 30 to 45 with alopecia areata. Some clones in this sample may be carry-over from other donors' samples.

This clonotype has a count of ten or more. V is TRBV19 and J is TRBJ2-7; possibly TRBD1 for D (7 bases). V lost 6 bases and J lost 3, with 12 bases in between. The CDR3 is made up of 13 amino acids. Germline CDR1 reads LNHDA; CDR2 reads SQIVND (reference sequence). CDR3 sequence reads: CASSAGQNYEQYF. The DNA of the CDR3 is TGTGCCAGTAGCGCGGGACAGAACTACGAGCAGTACTTC.

J is TRBJ2-5 and V is TRBV7-8; 8 bases align to TRBD1. The CDR3 spans 19 residues. Germline assignment: CDR1 SGHVS and CDR2 FQNEAQ. After removal of 3 bases from V and 2 bases from J, the junction contained 17 bases not matched to a gene. As DNA, the CDR3 is TGTGCCAGCAGCTTCACCGTGTCCGGGACAGGTCTTACACAAGAGACCCAGTACTTC. Its translation is CASSFTVSGTGLTQETQYF.

This clonotype has a count of ten or more. The chain recombines TRBV29-1 with TRBJ2-5, with 9 bases matching TRBD2. The CDR3 runs 15 residues. In germline, CDR1 is SQVTM, CDR2 ANQGSEA. V trimming: 7 bases; J trimming: 4 bases; junction bases outside the gene matches: 13. The CDR3 nucleotides are TGCAGCGCCGAGGGGAAGGCGGGAGGGATAGAGACCCAGTACTTC. Its protein is CSAEGKAGGIETQYF. The whole variable domain, remainder taken from reference TRBV29-1 and TRBJ2-5, is SAVISQKPSRDICQRGTSLTIQCQVDSQVTMMFWYRQQPGQSLTLIATANQGSEATYESGFVIDKFPISRPNLTFSTLTVSNMSPEDSSIYLCSAEGKAGGIETQYFGPGTRLLVL.

The J gene is TRBJ2-1, the V gene TRBV10-1; 11 positions agree with TRBD2. This CDR3 spans 21 amino acids. Germline CDR1 and CDR2: WNHNN and SYGVQD (reference sequence). V lost 4 bases and J lost 0; bases outside the gene matches: 17. The CDR3 is CASSGTPWTSGLPSSYNEQFF. The DNA of the CDR3 is TGCGCCAGCAGTGGGACCCCCTGGACTAGCGGGCTTCCAAGCTCCTACAATGAGCAGTTCTTC.

This clonotype has ten or more counts. The chain recombines TRBV18 with TRBJ2-1, with TRBD1 matching over 11 bases. V was clipped by 2 bases and J by 5 bases; unmatched bases: 8. Germline CDR1 reads KGHSH; CDR2 reads LQKENI. This CDR3 spans 17 amino acids. The CDR3 protein is CASSPSGTGGFDNEQFF. CDR3 bases: TGTGCCAGCTCACCATCGGGGACAGGGGGGTTCGACAATGAGCAGTTCTTC.

This clonotype was seen ten or more times. The rearrangement joins TRBV6-1 to TRBJ2-7; TRBD1 or TRBD2 may be the D gene (5 bases each). Trimming took off 11 bases at V and 0 bases at J, with 11 bases between the two ends. Germline V gene data show CDR1 as MNHNS and CDR2 as SASEGT. CDR3 length: 12 residues. CDR3 amino acids: CAGMGPSYEQYF. The CDR3 DNA follows: TGTGCCGGGATGGGACCCTCCTACGAGCAGTACTTC.

This clonotype was recorded at least ten times. This sequence joins TRBV7-2 and TRBJ1-1, with D perhaps TRBD1 (6 bases). Germline V gene data show CDR1 as SGHTA and CDR2 as FQGNSA. V lost 7 bases, J lost 5 bases, and 14 bases lay in between. There are 13 residues in the CDR3. The CDR3 region is CASTDRLGTEAFF. CDR3 sequence (DNA): TGTGCCAGCACCGACAGGTTGGGGACTGAAGCTTTCTTT.

This clonotype was seen repeatedly, ten times or more. The V and J genes are TRBV28 and TRBJ1-2; no reliable D call. V lost 7 bases, J lost 6 bases, and 15 bases lay in between. This CDR3 contains 13 residues. Germline values: CDR1 MDHEN, CDR2 SYDVKM. CDR3 loop: CASITGSTDGYTF. The CDR3 nucleotides read TGTGCCAGCATCACCGGGTCGACTGATGGCTACACCTTC.

This clonotype occurred many times. The J gene is TRBJ2-7, the V gene TRBV7-2; D may be TRBD1 (6 bases). Trimming stripped 4 bases from V and 3 bases from J, with 10 bases between. CDR1 SGHTA and CDR2 FQGNSA come from the germline V gene. The CDR3 runs 13 residues. In DNA form, the CDR3 reads TGTGCCAGCAGCTCCGGGACATACTACGAGCAGTACTTC. It codes for CASSSGTYYEQYF.

This clonotype was observed at least ten times. V usage is TRBV27 and J usage is TRBJ2-7; 7 bases match TRBD1. The V gene's germline CDR1 is MNHEY and CDR2 SMNVEV (reference sequence). Trimming removed 5 bases from V and 6 bases from J; junction bases left unmatched: 10. The CDR3 runs 14 residues. CDR3 protein: CASSPKTGTPEQYF. CDR3 DNA sequence: TGTGCCAGCAGTCCAAAGACAGGGACCCCCGAGCAGTACTTC.

This clonotype was counted many times. The chain uses TRBV6-2 or TRBV6-3 and TRBJ2-2; D is undetermined. V was cut by 10 bases and J by 5 bases, with 8 bases left in between. This CDR3 has 11 residues. From germline, CDR1 is MNHEY and CDR2 SVGEGT. CDR3 sequence (DNA): TGTGCCACGACCGAGACCGGGGAGCTGTTTTTT. Its protein is CATTETGELFF.

This clonotype was counted at least ten times. The rearrangement uses TRBV20-1 and TRBJ2-5; no clear D gene. Germline V CDR1 and CDR2: DFQATT, SNEGSKA (reference sequence). CDR3 length equals 14 residues. In DNA, the CDR3 is TGCAGCTACTTAGGGTCCACTTCCAAGAGACCCCAGTACTTC. Protein sequence: CSYLGSTSKRPQYF.